This entry concerns a single TCR beta chain. No base-level quality is on record; no much larger clone is a single base apart. TCR-alpha and TCR-beta chains were sequenced unpaired, so chain pairing information was not available. The immunoSEQ multiplex PCR assay was used to generate TCR libraries, with TCR-beta and/or TCR-alpha/delta assays applied to each sample. The amplified TCR libraries were sequenced using the Illumina high-throughput platform. As for the authors' bioinformatics: Clustering and dimensionality reduction relied on pairwise TCRdist distances among GMM-specific receptors from T cells that were either sorted ex vivo or expanded in vitro. Sequence motifs, defined by gene usage and CDR3 content, were tested for enrichment in tetramer-positive compared with tetramer-negative populations. Sourced from immuneACCESS, this table was stored by TCRdb with only in-frame sequences that have V and J called. A share of the clones is absent; for the studies checked, an unresolved V gene accounts for under half, and the remainder has no known explanation. That table gives V, J and clone size, and the DNA gave D and trimming. The sample yields 50,000 or so clones; 70% to 90% were counted once. Of the sample, about a fifth is held by the ten largest clones.

Trimming costs V 5 bases and J 2 bases, and their ends lie 11 bases apart. The CDR3 sequence holds 14 residues, the cysteine and phenylalanine included. The entry retains the CDR3 DNA only, 42 bases that are in frame from base 1. The germline V gene specifies MDHEN as CDR1 and SYDVKM as CDR2. These data belong to a study of T cells in tuberculosis (dated by TCRdb to 2016 to 2018). Broadly, across the study: In the study, CD1B tetramers and high-throughput TCR immunosequencing were combined to characterize T cells specific for the mycobacterial lipid antigen glucose monomycolate (GMM). The research as a whole found: T cells that bind the CD1B-GMM tetramer with low affinity may have been missed by the stringent sort gate.

Thawed, overnight-rested PBMC were stained with GMM-loaded CD1B tetramer, a Live/Dead dye and anti-CD3, then sorted on a FACS Aria II. CD1B tetramers were loaded with C32 glucose monomycolate purified from Rhodococcus equi. Before cryopreservation, the PBMC used for tetramer sorting had been depleted of CD14-expressing monocytes for a separate study. From each donor, roughly 96,000 tetramer-negative cells were also sorted and analyzed side by side with the tetramer-positive cells. Antigen-specific T cells were sorted from several healthy South African adults using GMM-loaded CD1B tetramers. The sequencing input was CD1b-GMM tetramer-negative cells sorted from PBMCs. Read against the paper, the sample's cell subset or site label means: T cells not binding CD1B-GMM tetramer, sorted from same donor. The chain was built from TRBV28 and TRBJ2-3; possibly the D gene is TRBD1, per 6 matching bases. The receptor was derived from an adult woman with latent tuberculosis. The nucleotide sequence reads as follows: TGTGCCAGCAGTCTCTTGGGGGCCACAGATACGCAGTATTTT. Its amino acids are CASSLLGATDTQYF.